A selection of T cell receptor beta chains follows, all from one sample in a study of neurological immune-mediated disorders. TCRdb itself ran the 5' RACE reads through MiXCR, one entry per CDR3 protein. The table records about 18,000 distinct CDR3 sequences, roughly 3.2% of them present only once. The sample comprised CD8+ T cells from blood. These receptors came from a woman in her thirties or forties in good health. The CDR3 runs from the conserved cysteine through the conserved F or W. A D gene is named only where the DNA matches it firmly. Clone size is not always given. Where it is, it says once, few, many or a class for expanded clones.

v_gene	d_gene	j_gene	len	abundance	CDR3aa	CDR3nt
TRBV4-1	.	TRBJ2-3	15	.	CASSQDLGVTDTQYF	TGCGCCAGCAGCCAAGATCTTGGGGTCACAGATACGCAGTATTTT
TRBV20-1	.	TRBJ2-1	14	many	CSARDPISGQEQFF	TGCAGTGCTAGAGATCCAATAAGCGGCCAGGAGCAGTTCTTC
TRBV4-2	.	TRBJ2-1	16	many	CASSPEWKSSYNEQFF	TGTGCCAGCAGTCCGGAATGGAAGAGCTCCTACAATGAGCAGTTCTTC
TRBV7-2	.	TRBJ1-5	18	many	CASSYRGGHAPSNQPQHF	TGTGCCAGCAGCTACAGAGGCGGACACGCACCTAGCAATCAGCCCCAGCATTTT
TRBV20-1	.	TRBJ1-6	14	many	CSARDPARGTPLHF	TGCAGTGCTAGAGATCCGGCCAGAGGGACACCCCTCCACTTT
TRBV27	.	TRBJ2-7	15	many	CASRPASASPYEQYF	TGTGCCAGCCGCCCTGCTAGCGCATCCCCCTACGAGCAGTACTTC
TRBV2	.	TRBJ2-1	14	many	CASSEVQLYNEQFF	TGTGCCAGCAGTGAAGTACAATTATACAATGAGCAGTTCTTC
TRBV28	TRBD2	TRBJ2-1	15	many	CASSFPSGVGNEQFF	TGTGCCAGCAGTTTCCCTAGCGGGGTGGGCAATGAGCAGTTCTTC
TRBV28	TRBD2	TRBJ2-3	16	many	CASTLLAGEFTDTQYF	TGTGCCAGCACCCTACTAGCGGGAGAATTCACAGATACGCAGTATTTT
TRBV9	TRBD1	TRBJ2-1	15	many	CASSLGGWGYNEQFF	TGTGCCAGCAGCCTAGGGGGCTGGGGGTACAATGAGCAGTTCTTC
TRBV5-1	TRBD2	TRBJ2-3	20	many	CASSLAGLAGVGVGVDTQYF	TGCGCCAGCAGCTTGGCGGGACTAGCGGGAGTAGGGGTAGGTGTGGATACGCAGTATTTT
TRBV3-1	TRBD2	TRBJ2-7	17	.	CASSPGTSGTSSYEQYF	TGTGCCAGCAGCCCTGGGACTAGCGGGACTAGCTCCTACGAGCAGTACTTC
TRBV10-3	TRBD1	TRBJ2-1	14	many	CATAGTGGSDEQFF	TGTGCCACCGCAGGAACAGGGGGCTCGGATGAGCAGTTCTTC
TRBV28	TRBD1	TRBJ2-5	15	many	CASSIGQGASPAQYF	TGTGCCAGCAGTATAGGACAGGGGGCTTCCCCGGCCCAGTACTTC
TRBV28	.	TRBJ1-5	13	many	CASSLDSNQPQHF	TGTGCCAGCAGTTTAGACAGTAATCAGCCCCAGCATTTT
TRBV2	.	TRBJ1-1	15	many	CASTLGDTSNTEAFF	TGTGCCAGCACTCTGGGGGACACTAGCAACACTGAAGCTTTCTTT
TRBV7-6	TRBD1	TRBJ2-7	16	few	CASSRTGTGGEYEQYF	TGTGCCAGCAGCCGGACCGGGACAGGGGGGGAGTACGAGCAGTACTTC
TRBV12-3/TRBV12-4	.	TRBJ1-6	14	many	CASSQVEIGSPLHF	TGTGCCAGCAGCCAGGTCGAAATCGGGTCACCCCTCCACTTT
TRBV29-1	TRBD2	TRBJ2-1	15	many	CSVEKRGLEYNEQFF	TGCAGCGTTGAAAAAAGGGGACTAGAATACAATGAGCAGTTCTTC
TRBV20-1	TRBD2	TRBJ2-1	15	medium-sized	CSASRLAGGYNEQFF	TGCAGTGCTTCCCGACTAGCGGGGGGATACAATGAGCAGTTCTTC
TRBV11-2	.	TRBJ2-1	14	many	CASGPGLPLVGQFF	TGTGCCAGCGGCCCGGGACTCCCGCTTGTAGGGCAGTTCTTC
TRBV7-8	.	TRBJ1-1	14	many	CASSLGADDTEAFF	TGTGCCAGCAGCTTAGGGGCGGACGACACTGAAGCTTTCTTT
TRBV5-6	.	TRBJ1-6	15	many	CASSLDARFNSPLHF	TGTGCCAGCAGCTTGGATGCCAGATTTAATTCACCCCTCCACTTT
TRBV19	.	TRBJ2-7	15	.	CASSTPWQGGDEQYF	TGTGCCAGTAGTACCCCGTGGCAGGGCGGGGACGAGCAGTACTTC
TRBV11-2	TRBD2	TRBJ2-1	18	many	CASSLGGLAGVEGNEQFF	TGTGCCAGCAGCTTAGGGGGACTAGCGGGAGTAGAAGGCAATGAGCAGTTCTTC
TRBV6-1	TRBD1	TRBJ2-3	16	.	CASSVGTGEITDTQYF	TGTGCCAGCAGTGTCGGGACAGGGGAGATCACAGATACGCAGTATTTT
TRBV28	.	TRBJ2-7	15	many	CASSLNTPSMYEQYF	TGTGCCAGCAGTTTAAACACTCCATCGATGTACGAGCAGTACTTC
TRBV5-1	.	TRBJ2-1	16	many	CASSPSSGLAYNEQFF	TGCGCCAGCAGCCCAAGCAGCGGGCTTGCCTACAATGAGCAGTTCTTC
TRBV6-5	TRBD2	TRBJ2-1	18	many	CASSYPGVAGGSYNEQFF	TGTGCCAGCAGTTACCCCGGGGTAGCGGGAGGCTCCTACAATGAGCAGTTCTTC
TRBV29-1	.	TRBJ1-1	15	many	CSVEDRASMNTEAFF	TGCAGCGTTGAAGACAGGGCCTCCATGAACACTGAAGCTTTCTTT
TRBV29-1	.	TRBJ2-2	14	many	CSVRWTENTGELFF	TGCAGCGTTCGCTGGACAGAGAACACCGGGGAGCTGTTTTTT
TRBV5-5	TRBD1	TRBJ2-2	17	many	CASSLVPDRGPGGELFF	TGTGCCAGCAGCTTGGTCCCGGACAGGGGGCCGGGCGGGGAGCTGTTTTTT
TRBV29-1	TRBD1	TRBJ2-3	17	many	CSVEGPTGAYGEDTQYF	TGCAGCGTTGAAGGACCGACAGGGGCCTATGGGGAAGATACGCAGTATTTT
TRBV5-1	.	TRBJ1-1	14	many	CASSLGGERTEAFF	TGCGCCAGCAGCTTGGGTGGGGAGCGAACTGAAGCTTTCTTT
TRBV20-1	.	TRBJ1-5	14	many	CSARASGSNQPQHF	TGCAGTGCACGGGCCTCCGGGAGCAATCAGCCCCAGCATTTT
TRBV11-2	TRBD2	TRBJ2-1	17	many	CASSELLAGAPYNEQFF	TGTGCCAGCAGCGAACTCCTAGCGGGAGCTCCCTACAATGAGCAGTTCTTC
TRBV24-1	.	TRBJ2-2	14	.	CATSDTDNTGKMFF	TGTGCCACCAGTGATACTGATAACACCGGGAAGATGTTTTTT
TRBV6-2/TRBV6-3	.	TRBJ2-1	17	.	CASSSPWSGGSYNEQFF	TGTGCCAGCAGTTCCCCGTGGAGCGGAGGCTCCTACAATGAGCAGTTCTTC
TRBV12-3/TRBV12-4	TRBD1	TRBJ1-3	18	many	CASSLPPARTGFVNTIYF	TGTGCCAGCAGTTTGCCCCCGGCCCGGACAGGGTTTGTAAACACCATATATTTT
TRBV20-1	.	TRBJ2-2	16	many	CSAPNSDIANTGELFF	TGCAGTGCTCCCAACTCAGATATCGCGAACACCGGGGAGCTGTTTTTT
TRBV7-6	.	TRBJ1-1	13	many	CASSSQGNTEAFF	TGTGCCAGCAGCTCCCAGGGGAACACTGAAGCTTTCTTT
TRBV6-2/TRBV6-3	.	TRBJ2-1	17	many	CASRGRDRPSSYNEQFF	TGTGCCAGCAGAGGACGGGACCGCCCAAGCTCCTACAATGAGCAGTTCTTC
TRBV12-2	.	TRBJ1-5	18	.	CASRPVGASSFSNQPQHF	TGTGCAAGTCGCCCCGTGGGGGCCTCCTCCTTTAGCAATCAGCCCCAGCATTTT
TRBV20-1	.	TRBJ2-1	13	many	CSAATGAYNEQFF	TGCAGTGCTGCGACCGGGGCCTACAATGAGCAGTTCTTC
TRBV6-5	.	TRBJ1-2	11	many	CASSYGSGYTF	TGTGCCAGCAGTTACGGGTCCGGCTACACCTTC
TRBV28	TRBD2	TRBJ2-5	16	many	CASSWASGRTGETQYF	TGTGCCAGCAGTTGGGCTAGCGGGAGAACGGGAGAGACCCAGTACTTC
TRBV7-8	.	TRBJ2-2	15	medium-sized	CASSVPGLRGGELFF	TGTGCCAGCAGCGTACCTGGTCTAAGGGGCGGGGAGCTGTTTTTT
TRBV20-1	TRBD2	TRBJ2-4	15	many	CSATTSGTTKNIQYF	TGCAGTGCTACGACTAGCGGGACCACCAAAAACATTCAGTACTTC